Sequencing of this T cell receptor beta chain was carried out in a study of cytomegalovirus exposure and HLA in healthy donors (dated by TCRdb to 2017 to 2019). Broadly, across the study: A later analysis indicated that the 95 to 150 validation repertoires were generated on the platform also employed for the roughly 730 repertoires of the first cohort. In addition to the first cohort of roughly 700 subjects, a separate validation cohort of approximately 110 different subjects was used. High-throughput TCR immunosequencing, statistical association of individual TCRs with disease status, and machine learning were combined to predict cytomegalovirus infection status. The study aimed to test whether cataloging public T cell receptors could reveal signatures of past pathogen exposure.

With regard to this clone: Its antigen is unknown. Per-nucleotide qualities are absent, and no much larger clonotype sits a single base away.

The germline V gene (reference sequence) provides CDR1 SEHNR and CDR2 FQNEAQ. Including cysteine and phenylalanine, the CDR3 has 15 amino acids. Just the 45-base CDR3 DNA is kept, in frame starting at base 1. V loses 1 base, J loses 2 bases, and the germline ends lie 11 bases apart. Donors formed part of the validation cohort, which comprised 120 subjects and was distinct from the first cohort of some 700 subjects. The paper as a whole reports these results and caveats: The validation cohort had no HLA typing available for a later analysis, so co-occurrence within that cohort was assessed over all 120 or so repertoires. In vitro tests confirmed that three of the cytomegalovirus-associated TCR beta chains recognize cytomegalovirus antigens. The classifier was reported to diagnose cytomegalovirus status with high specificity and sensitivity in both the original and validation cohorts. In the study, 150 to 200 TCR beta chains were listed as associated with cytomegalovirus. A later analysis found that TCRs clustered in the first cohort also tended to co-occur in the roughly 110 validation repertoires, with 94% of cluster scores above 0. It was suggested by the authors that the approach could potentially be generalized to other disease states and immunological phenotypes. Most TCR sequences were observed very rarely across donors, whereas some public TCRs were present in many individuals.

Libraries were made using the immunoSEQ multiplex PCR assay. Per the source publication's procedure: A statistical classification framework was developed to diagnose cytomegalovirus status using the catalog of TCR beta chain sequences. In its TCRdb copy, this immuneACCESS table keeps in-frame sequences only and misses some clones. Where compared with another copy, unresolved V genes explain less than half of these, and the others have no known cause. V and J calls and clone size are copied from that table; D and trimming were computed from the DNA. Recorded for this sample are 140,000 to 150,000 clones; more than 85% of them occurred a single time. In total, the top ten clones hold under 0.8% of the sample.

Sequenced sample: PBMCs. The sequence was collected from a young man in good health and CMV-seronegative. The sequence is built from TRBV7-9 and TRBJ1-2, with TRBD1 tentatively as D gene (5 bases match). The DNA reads TGTGCCAGCAGCTTAGAACAGGCAGGGAACTATGGCTACACCTTC. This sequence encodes CASSLEQAGNYGYTF.